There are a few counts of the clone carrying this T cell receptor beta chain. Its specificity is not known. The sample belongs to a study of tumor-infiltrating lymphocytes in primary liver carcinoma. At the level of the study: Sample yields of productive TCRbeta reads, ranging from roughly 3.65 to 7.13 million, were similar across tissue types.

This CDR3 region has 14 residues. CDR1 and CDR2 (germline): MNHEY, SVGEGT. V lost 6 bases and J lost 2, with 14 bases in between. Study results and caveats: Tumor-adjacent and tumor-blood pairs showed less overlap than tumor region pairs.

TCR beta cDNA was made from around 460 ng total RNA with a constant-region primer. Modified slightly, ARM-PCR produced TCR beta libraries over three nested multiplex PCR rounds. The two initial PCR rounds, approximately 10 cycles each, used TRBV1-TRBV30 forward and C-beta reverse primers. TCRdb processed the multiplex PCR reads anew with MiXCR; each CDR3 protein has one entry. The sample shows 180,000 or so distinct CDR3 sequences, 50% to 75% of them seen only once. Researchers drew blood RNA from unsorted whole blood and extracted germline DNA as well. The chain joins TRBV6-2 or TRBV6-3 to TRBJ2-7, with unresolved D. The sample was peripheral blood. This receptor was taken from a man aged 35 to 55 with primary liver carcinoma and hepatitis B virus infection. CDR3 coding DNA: TGTGCCAGCAGCACGCGAGCCCAGACCTACGAGCAGTACTTC. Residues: CASSTRAQTYEQYF.